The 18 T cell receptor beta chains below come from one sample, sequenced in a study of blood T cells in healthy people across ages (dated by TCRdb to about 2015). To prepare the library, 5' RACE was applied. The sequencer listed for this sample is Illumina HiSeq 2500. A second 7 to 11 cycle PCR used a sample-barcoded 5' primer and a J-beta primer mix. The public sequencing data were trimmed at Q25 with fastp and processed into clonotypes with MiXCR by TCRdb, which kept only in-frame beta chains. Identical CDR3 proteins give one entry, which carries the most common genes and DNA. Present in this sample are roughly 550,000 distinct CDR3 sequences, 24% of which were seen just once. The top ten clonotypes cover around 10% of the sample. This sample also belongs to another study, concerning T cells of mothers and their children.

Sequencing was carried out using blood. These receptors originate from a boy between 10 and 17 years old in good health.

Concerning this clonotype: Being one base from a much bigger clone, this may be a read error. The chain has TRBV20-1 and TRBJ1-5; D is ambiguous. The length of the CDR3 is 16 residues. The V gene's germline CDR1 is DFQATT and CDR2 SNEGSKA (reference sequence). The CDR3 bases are TGCAGTGATAGAGATTCCACGGGGTGGGGTAATCAGCCCCAGCATTTT. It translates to CSDRDSTGWGNQPQHF.

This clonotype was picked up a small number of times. The CDR3 spells CASSLLGERAYNEQFF. The DNA for the CDR3 is TGTGCCAGCAGTTTATTGGGGGAGCGGGCTTACAATGAGCAGTTCTTC. This chain joins TRBV27 and TRBJ2-1; TRBD2 might be the D (6 bases). Germline V gene data show CDR1 as MNHEY and CDR2 as SMNVEV (reference sequence). The CDR3 totals 16 residues. V was cut by 1 base and J by 4 bases, with 14 bases left in between.

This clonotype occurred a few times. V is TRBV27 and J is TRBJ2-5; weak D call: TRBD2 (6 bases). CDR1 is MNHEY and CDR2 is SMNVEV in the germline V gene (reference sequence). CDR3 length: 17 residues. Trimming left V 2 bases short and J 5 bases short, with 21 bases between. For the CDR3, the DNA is TGTGCCAGCAGTTTAAAAGGTGCGACTAGAGGGCAGGAGACCCAGTACTTC. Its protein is CASSLKGATRGQETQYF.

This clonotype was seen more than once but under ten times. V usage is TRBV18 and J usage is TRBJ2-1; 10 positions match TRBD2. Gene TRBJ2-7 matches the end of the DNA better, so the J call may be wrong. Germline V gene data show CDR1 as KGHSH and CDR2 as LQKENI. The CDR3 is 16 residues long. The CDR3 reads CASSRGGLATNYEQYF. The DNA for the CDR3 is TGTGCCAGCTCACGGGGGGGACTAGCGACAAACTACGAGCAGTACTTC.

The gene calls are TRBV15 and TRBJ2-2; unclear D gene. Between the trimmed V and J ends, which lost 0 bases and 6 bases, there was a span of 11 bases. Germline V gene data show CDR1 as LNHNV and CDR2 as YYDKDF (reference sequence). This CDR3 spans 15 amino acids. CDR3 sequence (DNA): TGTGCCACCAGCAGAGATGGGGAACCAGCCGGGGAGCTGTTTTTT. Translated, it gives CATSRDGEPAGELFF.

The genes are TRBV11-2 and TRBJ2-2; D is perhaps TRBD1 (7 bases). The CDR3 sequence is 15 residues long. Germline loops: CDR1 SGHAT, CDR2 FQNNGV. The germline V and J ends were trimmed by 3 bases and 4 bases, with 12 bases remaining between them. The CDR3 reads CASSLLQGGTGELFF. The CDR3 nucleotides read TGTGCCAGCAGCTTGTTGCAGGGGGGCACCGGGGAGCTGTTTTTT.

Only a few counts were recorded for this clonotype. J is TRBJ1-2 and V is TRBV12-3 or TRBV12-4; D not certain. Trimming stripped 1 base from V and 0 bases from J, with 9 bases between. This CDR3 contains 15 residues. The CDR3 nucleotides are TGTGCCAGCAGTTTAGGTACATCAGCTAACTATGGCTACACCTTC. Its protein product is CASSLGTSANYGYTF.

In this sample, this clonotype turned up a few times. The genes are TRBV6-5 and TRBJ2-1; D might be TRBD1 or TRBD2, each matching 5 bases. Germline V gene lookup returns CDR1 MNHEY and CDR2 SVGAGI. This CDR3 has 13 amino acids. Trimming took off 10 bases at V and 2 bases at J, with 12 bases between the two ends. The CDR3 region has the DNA TGTGCCACAGGGACGGAGACCTACAATGAGCAGTTCTTC. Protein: CATGTETYNEQFF.

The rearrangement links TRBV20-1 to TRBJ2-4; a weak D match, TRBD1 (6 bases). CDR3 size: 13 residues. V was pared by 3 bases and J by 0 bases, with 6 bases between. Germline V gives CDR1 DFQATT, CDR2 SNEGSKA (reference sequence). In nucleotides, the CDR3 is TGCAGTGCTAGGACAGGAGCCAAAAACATTCAGTACTTC. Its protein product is CSARTGAKNIQYF.

The CDR3 DNA is TGCGCCAGCAGCCAAGGGGACTCTAACACTGAAGCTTTCTTT. Translating it yields CASSQGDSNTEAFF. The chain recombines TRBV4-3 with TRBJ1-1, with D perhaps TRBD1 (5 bases). The CDR3 is made up of 14 amino acids. Looked up from germline, CDR1 is LGHNA and CDR2 is YSLEER. V was trimmed by 1 base and J by 2 bases, leaving 8 bases between them.

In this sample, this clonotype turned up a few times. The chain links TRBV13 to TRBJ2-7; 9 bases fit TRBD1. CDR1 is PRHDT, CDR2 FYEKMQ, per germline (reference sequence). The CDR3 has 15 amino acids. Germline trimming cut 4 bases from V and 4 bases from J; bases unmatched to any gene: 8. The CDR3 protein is CASSSSPGQGYEQYF. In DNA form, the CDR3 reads TGTGCCAGCAGCTCCTCCCCGGGACAGGGTTACGAGCAGTACTTC.

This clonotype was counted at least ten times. CDR3 nucleotide sequence: TGTGCCAGCAGCCGGTGGGGGGCTTCCTCCTACGAGCAGTACTTC. Translating gives CASSRWGASSYEQYF. This chain joins TRBV27 and TRBJ2-7, with D perhaps given as TRBD1 or TRBD2 (6 bases each). The CDR3 is made up of 15 amino acids. The germline V gene encodes CDR1 MNHEY and CDR2 SMNVEV (reference sequence). Trimming took off 6 bases at V and 0 bases at J, with 15 bases between the two ends.

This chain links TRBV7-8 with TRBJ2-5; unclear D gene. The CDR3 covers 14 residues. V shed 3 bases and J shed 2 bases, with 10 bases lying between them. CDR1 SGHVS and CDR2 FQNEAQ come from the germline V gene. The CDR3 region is CASSFPGLQETQYF. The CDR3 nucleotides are TGTGCCAGCAGCTTTCCAGGTCTACAAGAGACCCAGTACTTC.

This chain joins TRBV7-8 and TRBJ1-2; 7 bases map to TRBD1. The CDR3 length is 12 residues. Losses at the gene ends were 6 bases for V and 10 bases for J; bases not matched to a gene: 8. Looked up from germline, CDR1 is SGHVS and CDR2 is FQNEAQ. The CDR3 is CASRKGGGDYTF. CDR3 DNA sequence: TGTGCCAGCAGAAAGGGAGGGGGCGACTACACCTTC.

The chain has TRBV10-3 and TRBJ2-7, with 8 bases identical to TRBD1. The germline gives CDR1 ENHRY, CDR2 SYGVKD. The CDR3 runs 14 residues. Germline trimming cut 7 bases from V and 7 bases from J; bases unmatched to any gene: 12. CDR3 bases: TGTGCCATCAAGGACAGGGAAAACTTACGAGAGCAGTACTTC. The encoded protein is CAIKDRENLREQYF.

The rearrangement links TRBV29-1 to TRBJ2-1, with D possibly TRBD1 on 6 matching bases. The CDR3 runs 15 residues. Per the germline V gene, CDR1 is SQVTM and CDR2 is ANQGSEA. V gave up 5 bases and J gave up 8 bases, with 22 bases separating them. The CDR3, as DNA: TGCAGCGTTCTAAGACAGGAGGAAATCAACGATGAGCAGTTCTTC. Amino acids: CSVLRQEEINDEQFF.

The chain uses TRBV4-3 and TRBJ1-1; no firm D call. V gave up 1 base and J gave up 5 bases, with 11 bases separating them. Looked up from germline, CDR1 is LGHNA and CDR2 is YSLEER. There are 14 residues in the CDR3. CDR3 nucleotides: TGCGCCAGCAGCCAAGGGGCAGGTGTAACTGAAGCTTTCTTT. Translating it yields CASSQGAGVTEAFF.

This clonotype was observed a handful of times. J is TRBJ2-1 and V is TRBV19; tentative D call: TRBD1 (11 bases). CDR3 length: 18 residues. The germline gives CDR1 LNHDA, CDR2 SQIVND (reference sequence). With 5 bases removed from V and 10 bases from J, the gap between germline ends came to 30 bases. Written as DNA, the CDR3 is TGTGCCAGTAGTTGGCGGACAGGGGGCTCTAGCGGGAGACGGGAGCAGTTCTTC. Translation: CASSWRTGGSSGRREQFF.